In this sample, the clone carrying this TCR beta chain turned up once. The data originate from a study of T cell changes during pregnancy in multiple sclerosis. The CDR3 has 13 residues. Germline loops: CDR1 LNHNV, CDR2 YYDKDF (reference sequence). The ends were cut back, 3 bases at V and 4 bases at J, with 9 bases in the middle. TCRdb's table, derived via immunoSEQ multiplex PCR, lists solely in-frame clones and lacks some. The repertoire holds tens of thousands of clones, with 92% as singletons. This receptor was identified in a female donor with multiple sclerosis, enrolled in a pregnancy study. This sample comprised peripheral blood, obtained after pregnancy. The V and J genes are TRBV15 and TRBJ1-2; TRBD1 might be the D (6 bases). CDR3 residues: CATSSPGAYGYTF. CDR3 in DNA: TGTGCCACCAGCAGTCCAGGGGCCTATGGCTACACCTTC.